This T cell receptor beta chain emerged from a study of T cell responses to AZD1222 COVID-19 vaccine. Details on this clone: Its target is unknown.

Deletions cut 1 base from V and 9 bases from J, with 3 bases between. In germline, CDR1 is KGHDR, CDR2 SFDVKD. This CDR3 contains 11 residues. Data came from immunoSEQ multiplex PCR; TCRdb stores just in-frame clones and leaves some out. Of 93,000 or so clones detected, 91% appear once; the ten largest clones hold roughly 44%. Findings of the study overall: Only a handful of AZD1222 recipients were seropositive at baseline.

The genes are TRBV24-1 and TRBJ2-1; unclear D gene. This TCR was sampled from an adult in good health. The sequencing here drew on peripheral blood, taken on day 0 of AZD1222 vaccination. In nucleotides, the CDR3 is TGTGCCACCAGTGATTTCCCTGAGCAGTTCTTC. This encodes CATSDFPEQFF.